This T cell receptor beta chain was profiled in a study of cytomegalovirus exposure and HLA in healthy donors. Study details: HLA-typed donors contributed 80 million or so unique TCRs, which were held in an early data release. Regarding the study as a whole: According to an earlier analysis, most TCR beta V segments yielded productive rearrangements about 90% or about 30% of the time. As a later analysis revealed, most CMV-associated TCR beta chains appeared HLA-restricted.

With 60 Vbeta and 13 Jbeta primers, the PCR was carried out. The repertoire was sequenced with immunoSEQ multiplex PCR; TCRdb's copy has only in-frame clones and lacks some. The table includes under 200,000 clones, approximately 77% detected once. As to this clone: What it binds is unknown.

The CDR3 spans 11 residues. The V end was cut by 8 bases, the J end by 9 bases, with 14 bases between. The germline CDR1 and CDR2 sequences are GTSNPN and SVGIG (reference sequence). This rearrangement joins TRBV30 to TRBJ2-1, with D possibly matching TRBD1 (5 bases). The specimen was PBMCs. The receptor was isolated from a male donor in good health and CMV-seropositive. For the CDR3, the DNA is TGTGCCACCCTCAGGGATTGTGAGCAGTTCTTC. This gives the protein CATLRDCEQFF.